The table lists the clone carrying this T cell receptor beta chain with many counts. What it binds is not known. For the unsorted libraries, 2 million PBMCs stored at -80 C served as input. This record comes from a study of neurological immune-mediated disorders. The CDR3 loop spans 14 amino acids. The germline V and J ends were trimmed by 2 bases and 10 bases, with 14 bases remaining between them. Germline values: CDR1 LGHNA, CDR2 YNFKEQ. General study findings and limits: Among expanded clones, no CDR3 amino acid sequences were shared across subjects, a pattern suggesting private repertoires in all groups.

Template-switch 5'RACE cDNA synthesis added a 10-nucleotide unique molecular identifier. From the 5' RACE reads, TCRdb called clonotypes with MiXCR, one entry per CDR3 protein. Here the sample spans just over 50,000 distinct CDR3 sequences, about 3.7% being singletons. The sequence derives from a man aged 40-50 years with multiple sclerosis. Sequenced input: PBMCs. V is TRBV4-2 and J is TRBJ1-4, with D hard to call. The CDR3 loop is CASSQNAEGGKLFF. The CDR3 DNA sequence: TGTGCCAGCAGCCAAAACGCTGAGGGAGGAAAACTGTTTTTT.